This entry lists 18 T cell receptor beta chains sequenced from one sample in a study of OX40 agonist ivuxolimab in advanced cancers. Profiled with immunoSEQ multiplex PCR; TCRdb holds only in-frame clones, not every one. Of tens of thousands of clones listed, 90% are singletons. The source material was CD4+ or CD8+ T cells sorted from blood, sampled in a trial of the OX40 agonist ivuxolimab. These receptors were obtained from an adult with an advanced solid tumor such as melanoma, head and neck, liver or kidney cancer.

V and J are TRBV19 and TRBJ2-1; 7 nucleotides agree with TRBD2. This CDR3 is built from 15 residues. Trimming at V came to 6 bases and at J to 3 bases, leaving 8 bases not matched to a gene. CDR1 is LNHDA and CDR2 is SQIVND in the germline V gene (reference sequence). The CDR3 reads CASSSQRDLYNEQFF. The CDR3 DNA sequence: TGTGCCAGTAGCTCGCAGCGGGATCTCTACAATGAGCAGTTCTTC.

The chain couples TRBV6-1 to TRBJ2-7; possibly TRBD1 for D (6 bases). Germline values: CDR1 MNHNS, CDR2 SASEGT. With 6 bases removed from V and 3 bases from J, the gap between germline ends came to 12 bases. CDR3 length: 13 residues. DNA for the CDR3: TGTGCCAGCAGACTAGGACAGCACTACGAGCAGTACTTC. It is translated as CASRLGQHYEQYF.

This clone was seen once. Germline is not matched at one junction end, which may reflect a read error. The chain joins TRBV6-6 to TRBJ2-7, with D tentatively TRBD1 (6 bases). CDR3 length: 15 residues. CDR1 is MNHNY and CDR2 is SVGAGI in the germline V gene (reference sequence). The CDR3 nucleotides read TGTGCCATCAGTGCAAGCCGGGACAACTCCTACGAGCAGTACTTC. Encoded protein: CAISASRDNSYEQYF.

The gene calls are TRBV9 and TRBJ2-2, with D tentatively TRBD1 (7 bases). This CDR3 is built from 15 residues. Germline CDR1 is SGDLS and CDR2 is YYNGEE. Trimming stripped 5 bases from V and 5 bases from J, with 16 bases between. CDR3: CASRPQGGRTGELFF. The DNA for the CDR3 is TGTGCCAGCAGGCCCCAGGGGGGAAGGACCGGGGAGCTGTTTTTT.

The chain joins TRBV6-4 to TRBJ2-5, with D perhaps being TRBD1 or TRBD2 (6 bases each). The CDR3 totals 16 residues. Trimming left V 3 bases short and J 5 bases short, with 19 bases between. Germline values: CDR1 MRHNA, CDR2 SNTAGT. The DNA of the CDR3 is TGTGCCAGCAGTGAACAGGGCGGTAGCGGCAGGGAGACCCAGTACTTC. The encoded protein is CASSEQGGSGRETQYF.

The V gene is TRBV4-1, the J gene TRBJ2-1; TRBD2 agrees at 8 bases. The CDR3 runs to 16 residues. Germline V lookup: CDR1 MGHRA, CDR2 YSYEKL. Trimming removed 2 bases from V and 0 bases from J; junction bases left unmatched: 3. CDR3 residues: CASSQIAGHSYNEQFF. CDR3 in DNA: TGCGCCAGCAGCCAAATAGCGGGACACTCCTACAATGAGCAGTTCTTC.

This clone has just one count. The rearrangement joins TRBV4-1 to TRBJ2-1, with 7 bases lining up with TRBD1. Germline V gene sequence: CDR1 MGHRA, CDR2 YSYEKL. The CDR3 contains 16 residues. Trimming took 4 bases from V and 4 from J; bases not matched to a gene: 10. The CDR3 DNA sequence: TGCGCCAGCAGCCCCTGGACAGGCCACCTTTACAATGAGCAGTTCTTC. Translation gives CASSPWTGHLYNEQFF.

The chain has TRBV15 and TRBJ2-1; no clear D. The germline CDR1 and CDR2 sequences are LNHNV and YYDKDF (reference sequence). The germline V and J ends were trimmed by 0 bases and 3 bases, with 3 bases remaining between them. The CDR3 covers 13 residues. In DNA form, the CDR3 reads TGTGCCACCAGCAGAGAGGACTACAATGAGCAGTTCTTC. Its protein product is CATSREDYNEQFF.

The chain is built from TRBV4-2 and TRBJ2-3, with a weak D call TRBD2 (5 bases). This CDR3 has 15 amino acids. The V end was cut by 4 bases, the J end by 1 base, with 12 bases between. The germline CDR1 and CDR2 sequences are LGHNA and YNFKEQ. The CDR3 DNA sequence: TGTGCCAGCAGCCGTTCTAGCAGCCGCACAGATACGCAGTATTTT. It specifies CASSRSSSRTDTQYF.

The chain couples TRBV5-5 to TRBJ2-7; D possibly uses TRBD1 or TRBD2 (6 bases each). Germline loops: CDR1 SGHKS, CDR2 YYEKEE (reference sequence). The germline V and J ends were trimmed by 0 bases and 3 bases, with 10 bases remaining between them. This CDR3 spans 14 amino acids. The CDR3 loop reads CASSLARGVYEQYF. The CDR3 DNA reads TGTGCCAGCAGCTTGGCTAGGGGGGTCTACGAGCAGTACTTC.

This chain uses TRBV2 with TRBJ1-1; D unclear. The ends were cut back, 7 bases at V and 0 bases at J, with 12 bases in the middle. Per germline, CDR1 SNHLY and CDR2 FYNNEI. The CDR3 consists of 14 residues. The CDR3 spells CASTQETLNTEAFF. CDR3 DNA sequence: TGTGCCAGCACACAAGAGACTTTGAACACTGAAGCTTTCTTT.

The chain couples TRBV27 to TRBJ2-3, with D perhaps assigned TRBD1 or TRBD2 (6 bases each). The CDR3 length is 14 residues. With 4 bases removed from V and 4 bases from J, the gap between germline ends came to 12 bases. Germline V lookup: CDR1 MNHEY, CDR2 SMNVEV (reference sequence). The CDR3, as DNA: TGTGCCAGCAGTTACGGGGGCGGTGCAGATACGCAGTATTTT. It translates to CASSYGGGADTQYF.

The chain has TRBV29-1 and TRBJ2-1; no reliable D call. Trimming cost V 3 bases and J 1 base, with 4 bases left between them. CDR1 SQVTM and CDR2 ANQGSEA come from the germline V gene. The CDR3 covers 12 residues. In DNA form, the CDR3 reads TGCAGCGTTGAGGGTTCCTACAATGAGCAGTTCTTC. Translating it yields CSVEGSYNEQFF.

The genes are TRBV7-3 and TRBJ2-5, with TRBD2 identical over 16 bases. Per germline, CDR1 SGHTA and CDR2 FQGTGA. Losses at the gene ends were 2 bases for V and 5 bases for J; bases not matched to a gene: 2. The CDR3 has 16 amino acids. The CDR3 nucleotides read TGTGCCAGCAGCTTACAGGGACTAGCGGGAGGGGAGACCCAGTACTTC. As protein: CASSLQGLAGGETQYF.

The chain employs TRBV4-1 and TRBJ2-7, with 10 bases identical to TRBD1. Germline values: CDR1 MGHRA, CDR2 YSYEKL. This CDR3 comprises 15 residues. V gave up 5 bases and J gave up 1 base; unmatched junction bases: 5. The CDR3 is CASSGGTGASYEQYF. CDR3 nucleotide sequence: TGCGCCAGCAGCGGCGGGACAGGGGCATCCTACGAGCAGTACTTC.

The chain links TRBV12-5 to TRBJ2-1; TRBD2 is a possible D gene (5 bases). Trimming left V 0 bases short and J 9 bases short, with 15 bases between. CDR1 is LGHNT and CDR2 is FRNRAP in the germline V gene. This CDR3 has 15 residues. In nucleotides, the CDR3 is TGTGCTAGTGGTTTGGTACGGGGTGAACAAGGTGAGCAGTTCTTC. Its protein is CASGLVRGEQGEQFF.

Only a few counts were recorded for this clone. One end of the junction varies from germline; a read error may be responsible. Other DNA sequences within the sample encode an identical CDR3. The J gene is TRBJ2-7, the V gene TRBV4-1; 8 nucleotides align to TRBD2. Per the germline V gene, CDR1 is MGHRA and CDR2 is YSYEKL. This CDR3 is built from 15 residues. The CDR3 region is CASSQDLAGSYEQYF. The CDR3 bases are TGTGCCAGCAGCCAAGATCTAGCGGGCTCCTACGAGCAGTACTTC.

This clone has just one count. V is TRBV9 and J is TRBJ2-2; D unclear. V lost 1 base and J lost 2, with 12 bases in between. Germline V CDR1 and CDR2: SGDLS, YYNGEE. This CDR3 has 16 residues. The CDR3 spells CASSVFGLANTGELFF. CDR3 bases: TGTGCCAGCAGCGTATTTGGGTTAGCTAACACCGGGGAGCTGTTTTTT.